The source of this T cell receptor beta chain is a study of blood T cell repertoires in COVID-19. The V end was cut by 3 bases, the J end by 2 bases, with 14 bases between. This CDR3 has 15 residues. The germline V gene encodes CDR1 ENHRY and CDR2 SYGVKD. Original processing notes: Reference gene primer amplification in the assay estimated nucleated cell counts. Libraries were prepared by immunoSEQ multiplex PCR; TCRdb keeps only in-frame clonotypes and omits some of them. D and trimming come from the DNA, and the V and J calls and clone size come from that table. Of about 200,000 clones in the sample, approximately 86% are singletons; the top ten hold around 5.2%.

The receptor was isolated from an older woman with acute COVID-19. The genes are TRBV10-3 and TRBJ2-7; TRBD2 is a possible D gene (6 bases). Sequences were obtained from PBMCs or T cells enriched from blood (not recorded which). CDR3 coding DNA: TGTGCCATCAGTGACGGCGGGAAAACCACCTACGAGCAGTACTTC. Translated: CAISDGGKTTYEQYF.